This T cell receptor (beta chain) originates from a study of blood T cell repertoires in COVID-19. J lost 3 bases, V lost 3 bases, and 5 bases had no gene match. Germline V gene lookup returns CDR1 LNHDA and CDR2 SQIVND (reference sequence). CDR3 size: 14 residues. Libraries were prepared by immunoSEQ multiplex PCR; TCRdb keeps only in-frame clonotypes and omits some of them. The data contain about 240,000 clones, around 90% of them singletons. V is TRBV19 and J is TRBJ2-7; 7 bases map to TRBD2. The receptor was derived from a man aged 55 to 70 who had recovered from COVID-19. The sample consisted of peripheral blood. In nucleotides, the CDR3 is TGTGCCAGTAGTATCGGCGGGAGCTTCTACGAGCAGTACTTC. This translates into CASSIGGSFYEQYF.